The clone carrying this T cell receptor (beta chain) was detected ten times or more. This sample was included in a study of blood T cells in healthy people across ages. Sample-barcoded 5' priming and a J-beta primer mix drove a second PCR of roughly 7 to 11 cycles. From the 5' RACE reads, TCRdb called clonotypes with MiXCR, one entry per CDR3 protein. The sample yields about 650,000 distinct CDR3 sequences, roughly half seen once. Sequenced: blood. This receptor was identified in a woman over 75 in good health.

For the CDR3, the DNA is TGTGCCAGCAGCTTAGTCGGGCGGCTCAATGAGCAGTTCTTC. Its protein product is CASSLVGRLNEQFF. V is TRBV7-8 and J is TRBJ2-1; D uncertain. Trimming pared 1 base from V and 6 bases from J, leaving 10 bases between. The CDR3 totals 14 residues. The germline gives CDR1 SGHVS, CDR2 FQNEAQ.